This TCR beta chain was captured by sequencing in a study of response to subunit inactivated influenza vaccine. Trimming took off 1 base at V and 4 bases at J, with 14 bases between the two ends. The germline gives CDR1 WSHSY, CDR2 SAAADI. CDR3 length: 15 amino acids. This clonotype was observed a few times. Its antigen is still unknown. TCRdb independently ran MiXCR on the RT-PCR reads; one entry per CDR3 protein. The table lists fewer than 800,000 distinct CDR3 sequences, 15% to 17% of them singletons. General study results and limits: It was suggested by the authors that few new T cells are recruited by each seasonal influenza vaccination.

The sample in question was PBMCs from blood, obtained 11 to 12 days after vaccination. The genes are TRBV10-2 and TRBJ2-7, with a tentative D call TRBD2 (6 bases). The origin of this receptor is a man between 50 and 59 years old who received an inactivated influenza vaccine. CDR3 DNA: TGCGCCAGCAGTGAGTTCCCCGGGGGAGGATACGAGCAGTACTTC. This encodes CASSEFPGGGYEQYF.